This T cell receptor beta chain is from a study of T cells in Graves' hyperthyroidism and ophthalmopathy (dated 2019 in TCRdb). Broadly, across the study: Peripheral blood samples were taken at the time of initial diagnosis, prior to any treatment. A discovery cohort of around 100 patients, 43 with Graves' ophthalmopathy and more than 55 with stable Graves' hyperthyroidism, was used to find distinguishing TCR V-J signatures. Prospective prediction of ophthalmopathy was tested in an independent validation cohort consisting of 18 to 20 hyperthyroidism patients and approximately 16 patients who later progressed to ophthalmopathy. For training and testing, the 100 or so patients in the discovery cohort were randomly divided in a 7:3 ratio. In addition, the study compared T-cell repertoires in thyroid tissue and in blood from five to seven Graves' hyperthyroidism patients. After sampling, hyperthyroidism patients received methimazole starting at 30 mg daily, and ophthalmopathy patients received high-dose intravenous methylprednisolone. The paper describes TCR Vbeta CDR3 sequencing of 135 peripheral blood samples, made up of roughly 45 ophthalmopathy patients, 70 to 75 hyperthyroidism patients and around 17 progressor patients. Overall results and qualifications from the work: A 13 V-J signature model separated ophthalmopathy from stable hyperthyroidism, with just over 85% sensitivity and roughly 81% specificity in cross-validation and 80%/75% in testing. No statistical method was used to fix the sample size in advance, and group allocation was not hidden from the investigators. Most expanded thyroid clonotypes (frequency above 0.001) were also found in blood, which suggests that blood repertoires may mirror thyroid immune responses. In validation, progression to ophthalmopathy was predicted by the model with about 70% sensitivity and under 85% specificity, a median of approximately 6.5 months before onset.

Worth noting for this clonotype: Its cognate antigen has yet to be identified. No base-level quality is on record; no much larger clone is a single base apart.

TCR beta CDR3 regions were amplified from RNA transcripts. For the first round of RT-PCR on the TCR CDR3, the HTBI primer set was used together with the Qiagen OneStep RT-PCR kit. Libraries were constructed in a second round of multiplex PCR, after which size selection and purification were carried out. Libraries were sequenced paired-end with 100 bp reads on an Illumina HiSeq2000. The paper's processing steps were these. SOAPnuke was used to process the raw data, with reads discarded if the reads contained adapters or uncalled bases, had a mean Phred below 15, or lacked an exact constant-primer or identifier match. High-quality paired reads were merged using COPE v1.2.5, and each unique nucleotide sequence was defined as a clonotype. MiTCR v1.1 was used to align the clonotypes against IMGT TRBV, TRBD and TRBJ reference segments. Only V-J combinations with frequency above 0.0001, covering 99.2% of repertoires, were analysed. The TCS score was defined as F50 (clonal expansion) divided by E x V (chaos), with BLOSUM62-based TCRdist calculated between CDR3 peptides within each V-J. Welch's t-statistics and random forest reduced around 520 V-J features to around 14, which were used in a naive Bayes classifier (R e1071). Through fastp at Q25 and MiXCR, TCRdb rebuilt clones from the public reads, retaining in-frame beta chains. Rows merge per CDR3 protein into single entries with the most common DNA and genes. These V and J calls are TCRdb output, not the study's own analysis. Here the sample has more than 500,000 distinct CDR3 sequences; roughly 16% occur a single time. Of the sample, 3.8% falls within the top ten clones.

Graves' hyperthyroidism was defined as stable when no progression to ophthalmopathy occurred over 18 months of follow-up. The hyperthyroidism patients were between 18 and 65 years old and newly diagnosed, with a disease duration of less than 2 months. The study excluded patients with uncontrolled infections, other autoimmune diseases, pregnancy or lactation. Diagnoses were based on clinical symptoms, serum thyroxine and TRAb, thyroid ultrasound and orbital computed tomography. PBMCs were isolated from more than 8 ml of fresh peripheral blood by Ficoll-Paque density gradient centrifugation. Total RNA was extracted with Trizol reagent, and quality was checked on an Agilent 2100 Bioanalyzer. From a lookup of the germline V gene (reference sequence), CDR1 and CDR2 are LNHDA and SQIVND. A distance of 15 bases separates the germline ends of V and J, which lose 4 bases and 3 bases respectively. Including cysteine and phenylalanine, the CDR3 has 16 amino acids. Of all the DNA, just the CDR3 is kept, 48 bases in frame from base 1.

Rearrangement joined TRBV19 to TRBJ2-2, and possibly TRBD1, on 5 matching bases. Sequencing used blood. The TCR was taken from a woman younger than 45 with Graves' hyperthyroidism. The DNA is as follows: TGTGCCAGTAGTACAGATGAGACAGTCTACACCGGGGAGCTGTTTTTT. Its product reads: CASSTDETVYTGELFF.